This TCR beta chain was identified during a study of T-cell memory formation after mild COVID-19. Study details: For the most part, TCR clusters were specific to one donor.

There are a few counts of this clonotype. Its antigen remains unidentified. In TCRdb, the 5' RACE reads were re-called with MiXCR into one record per CDR3 protein. The sample contains about 420,000 distinct CDR3 sequences, 23% of which appear only once. CDR1 MNHEY and CDR2 SVGAGI come from the germline V gene. There are 15 residues in the CDR3. Trimming cost V 4 bases and J 4 bases; bases outside gene matches: 9. Whole-study results and caveats: Mostly located in CM and EM were contracting CD4+ clones, with contracting CD8+ clones located in EMRA.

The sequence came from an adult woman who had mild COVID-19 (a few samples of this study predate the infection). Cell type and time point are not known. The sample consisted of PBMCs or a T cell subset sorted from them (not recorded which). The chain is built from TRBV6-5 and TRBJ1-2, with TRBD1 matching over 7 bases. The chain's CDR3 is CASSFYSQGGYGYTF. The CDR3 bases are TGTGCCAGCAGTTTTTACTCCCAGGGGGGCTATGGCTACACCTTC.